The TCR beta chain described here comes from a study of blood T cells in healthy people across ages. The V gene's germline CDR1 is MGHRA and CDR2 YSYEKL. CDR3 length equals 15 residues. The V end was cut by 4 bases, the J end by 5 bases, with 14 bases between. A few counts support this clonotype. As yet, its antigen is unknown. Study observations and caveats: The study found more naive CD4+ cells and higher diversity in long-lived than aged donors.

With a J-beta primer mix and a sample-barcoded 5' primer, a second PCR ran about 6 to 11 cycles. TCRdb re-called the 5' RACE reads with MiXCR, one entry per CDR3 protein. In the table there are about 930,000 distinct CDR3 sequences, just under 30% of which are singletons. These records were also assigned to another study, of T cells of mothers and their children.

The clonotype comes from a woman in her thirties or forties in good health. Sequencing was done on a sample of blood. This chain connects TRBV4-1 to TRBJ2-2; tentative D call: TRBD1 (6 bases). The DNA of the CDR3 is TGCGCCAGCAGCCCCGGGCAGGGGCGGACCGGGGAGCTGTTTTTT. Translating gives CASSPGQGRTGELFF.